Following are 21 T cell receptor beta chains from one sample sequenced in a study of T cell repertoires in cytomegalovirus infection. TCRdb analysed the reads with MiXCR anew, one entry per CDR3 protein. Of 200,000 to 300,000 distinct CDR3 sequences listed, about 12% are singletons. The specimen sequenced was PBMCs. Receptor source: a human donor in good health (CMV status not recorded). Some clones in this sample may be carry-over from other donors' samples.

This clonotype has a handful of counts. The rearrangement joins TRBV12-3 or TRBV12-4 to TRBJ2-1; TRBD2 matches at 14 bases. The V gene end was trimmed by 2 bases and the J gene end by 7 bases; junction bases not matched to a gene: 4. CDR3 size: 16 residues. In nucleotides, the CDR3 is TGTGCCAGCAGTTTAAGGGGACTAGCGGGAGAAAATGAGCAGTTCTTC. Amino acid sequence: CASSLRGLAGENEQFF.

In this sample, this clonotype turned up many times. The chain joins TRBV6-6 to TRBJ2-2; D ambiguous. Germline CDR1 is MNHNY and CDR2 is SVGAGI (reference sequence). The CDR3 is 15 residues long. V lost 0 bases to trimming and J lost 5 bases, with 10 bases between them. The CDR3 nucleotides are TGTGCCAGCAGTTACTCGCCAGGCATGACCGGGGAGCTGTTTTTT. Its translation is CASSYSPGMTGELFF.

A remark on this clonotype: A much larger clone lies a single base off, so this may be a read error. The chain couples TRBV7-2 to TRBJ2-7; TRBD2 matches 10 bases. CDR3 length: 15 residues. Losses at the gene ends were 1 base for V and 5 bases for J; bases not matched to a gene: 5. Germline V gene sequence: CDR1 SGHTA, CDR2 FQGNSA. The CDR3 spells CASSLESGGANEQYF. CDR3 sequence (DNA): TGTGCCAGCAGCTTAGAGAGCGGGGGGGCAAACGAGCAGTACTTC.

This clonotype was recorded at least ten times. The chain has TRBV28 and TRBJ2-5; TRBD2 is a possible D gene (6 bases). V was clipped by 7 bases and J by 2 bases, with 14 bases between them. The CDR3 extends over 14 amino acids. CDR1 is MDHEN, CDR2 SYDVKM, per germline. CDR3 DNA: TGTGCCAGCACCTCAGGAGGGTTTCAAGAGACCCAGTACTTC. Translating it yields CASTSGGFQETQYF. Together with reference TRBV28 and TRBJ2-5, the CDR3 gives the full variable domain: DVKVTQSSRYLVKRTGEKVFLECVQDMDHENMFWYRQDPGLGLRLIYFSYDVKMKEKGDIPEGYSVSREKKERFSLILESASTNQTSMYLCASTSGGFQETQYFGPGTRLLVL.

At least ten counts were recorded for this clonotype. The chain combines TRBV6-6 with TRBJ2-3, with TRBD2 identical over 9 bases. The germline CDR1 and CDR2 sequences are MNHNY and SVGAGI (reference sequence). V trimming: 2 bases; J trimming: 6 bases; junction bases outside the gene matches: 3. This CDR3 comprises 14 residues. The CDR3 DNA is TGTGCCAGCAGTTACGGACTAGCGCCCGATACGCAGTATTTT. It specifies CASSYGLAPDTQYF.

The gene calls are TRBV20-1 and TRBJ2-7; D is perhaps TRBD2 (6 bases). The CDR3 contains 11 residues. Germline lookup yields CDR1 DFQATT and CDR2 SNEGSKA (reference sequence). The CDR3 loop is CRGGGSYEQYF. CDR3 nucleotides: TGCAGGGGAGGAGGCTCCTACGAGCAGTACTTC.

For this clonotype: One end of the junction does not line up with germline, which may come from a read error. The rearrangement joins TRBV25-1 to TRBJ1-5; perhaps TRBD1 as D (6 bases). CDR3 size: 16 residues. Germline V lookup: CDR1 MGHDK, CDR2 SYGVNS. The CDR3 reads CARSESGGLGNQPQHF. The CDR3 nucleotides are TGTGCCAGGAGTGAATCGGGGGGCCTCGGCAATCAGCCCCAGCATTTT.

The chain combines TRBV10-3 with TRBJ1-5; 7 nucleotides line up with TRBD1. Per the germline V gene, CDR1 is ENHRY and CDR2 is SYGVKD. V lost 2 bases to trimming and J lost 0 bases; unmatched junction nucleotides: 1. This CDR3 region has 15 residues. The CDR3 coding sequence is TGTGCCATCAGTGAGGGACAGGATAGCAATCAGCCCCAGCATTTT. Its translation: CAISEGQDSNQPQHF.

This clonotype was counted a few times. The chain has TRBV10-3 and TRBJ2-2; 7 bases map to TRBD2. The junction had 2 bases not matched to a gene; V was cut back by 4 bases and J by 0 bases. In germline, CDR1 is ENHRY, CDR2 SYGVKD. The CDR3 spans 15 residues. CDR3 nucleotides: TGTGCCATCAGTGCTGCGGGGGCGAACACCGGGGAGCTGTTTTTT. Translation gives CAISAAGANTGELFF.

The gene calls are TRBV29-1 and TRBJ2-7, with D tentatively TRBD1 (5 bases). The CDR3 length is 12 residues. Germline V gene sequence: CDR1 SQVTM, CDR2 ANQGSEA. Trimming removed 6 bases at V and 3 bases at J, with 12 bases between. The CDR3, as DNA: TGCAGCGTCCTACAAGGGGTCTACGAGCAGTACTTC. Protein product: CSVLQGVYEQYF.

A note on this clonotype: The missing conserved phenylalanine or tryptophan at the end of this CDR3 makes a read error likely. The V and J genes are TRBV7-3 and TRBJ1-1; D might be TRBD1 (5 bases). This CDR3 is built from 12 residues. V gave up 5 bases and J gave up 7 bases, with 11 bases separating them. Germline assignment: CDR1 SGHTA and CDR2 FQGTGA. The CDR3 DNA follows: TGTGCCAGCAGCAGGGTAAGGGGTGAAGCTTTCGTT. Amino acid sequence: CASSRVRGEAFV.

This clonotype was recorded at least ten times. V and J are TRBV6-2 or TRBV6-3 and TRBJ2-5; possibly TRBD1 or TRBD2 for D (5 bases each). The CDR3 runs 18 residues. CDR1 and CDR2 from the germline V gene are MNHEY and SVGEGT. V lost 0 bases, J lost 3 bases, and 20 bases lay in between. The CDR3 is CASSYSMGVGREKETQYF. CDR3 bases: TGTGCCAGCAGTTACTCGATGGGGGTGGGGCGCGAAAAAGAGACCCAGTACTTC.

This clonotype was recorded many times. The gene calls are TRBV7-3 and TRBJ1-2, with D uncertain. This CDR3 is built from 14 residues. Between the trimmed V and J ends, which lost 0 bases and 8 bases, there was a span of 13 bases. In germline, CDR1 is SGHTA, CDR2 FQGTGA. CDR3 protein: CASSLTGLPEGYTF. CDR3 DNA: TGTGCCAGCAGCTTAACCGGCCTACCAGAAGGCTACACCTTC.

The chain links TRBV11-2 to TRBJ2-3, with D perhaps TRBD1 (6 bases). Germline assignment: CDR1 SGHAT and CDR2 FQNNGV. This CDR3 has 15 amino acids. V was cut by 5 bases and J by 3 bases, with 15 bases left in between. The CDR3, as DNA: TGTGCCAGCAGCGCCACAGGGCTTAGGACAGATACGCAGTATTTT. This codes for CASSATGLRTDTQYF.

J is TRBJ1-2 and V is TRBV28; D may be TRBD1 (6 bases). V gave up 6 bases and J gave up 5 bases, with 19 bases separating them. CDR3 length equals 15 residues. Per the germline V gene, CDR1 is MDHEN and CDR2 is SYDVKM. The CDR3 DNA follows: TGTGCCAGCAGCCCACGGGGGGCACCCGATTATGGCTACACCTTC. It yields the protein CASSPRGAPDYGYTF.

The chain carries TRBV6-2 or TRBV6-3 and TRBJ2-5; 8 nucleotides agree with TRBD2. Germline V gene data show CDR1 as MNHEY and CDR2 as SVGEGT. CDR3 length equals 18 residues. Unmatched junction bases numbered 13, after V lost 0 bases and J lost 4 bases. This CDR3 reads CASSYSSGGPIGPETQYF. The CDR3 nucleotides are TGTGCCAGCAGTTACTCTTCGGGGGGGCCGATTGGTCCAGAGACCCAGTACTTC.

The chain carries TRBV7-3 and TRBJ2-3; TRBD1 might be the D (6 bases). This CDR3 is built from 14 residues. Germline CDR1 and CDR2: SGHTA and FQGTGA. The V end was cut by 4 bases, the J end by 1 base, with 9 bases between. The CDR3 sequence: CASSWRTGTDTQYF. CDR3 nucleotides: TGTGCCAGCAGCTGGAGGACAGGCACAGATACGCAGTATTTT.

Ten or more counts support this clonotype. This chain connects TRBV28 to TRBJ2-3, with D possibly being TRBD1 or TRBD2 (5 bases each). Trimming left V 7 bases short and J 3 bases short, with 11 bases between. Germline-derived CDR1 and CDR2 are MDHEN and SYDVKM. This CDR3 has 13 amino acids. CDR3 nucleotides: TGTGCCAGCAATGGGGGTATTACAGATACGCAGTATTTT. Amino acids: CASNGGITDTQYF.

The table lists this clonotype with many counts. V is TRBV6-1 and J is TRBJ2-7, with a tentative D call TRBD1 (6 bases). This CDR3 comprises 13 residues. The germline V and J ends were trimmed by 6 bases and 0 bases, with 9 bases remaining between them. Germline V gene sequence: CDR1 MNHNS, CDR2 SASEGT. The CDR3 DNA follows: TGTGCCAGCAGCCCGGGACACTCCTACGAGCAGTACTTC. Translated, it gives CASSPGHSYEQYF.

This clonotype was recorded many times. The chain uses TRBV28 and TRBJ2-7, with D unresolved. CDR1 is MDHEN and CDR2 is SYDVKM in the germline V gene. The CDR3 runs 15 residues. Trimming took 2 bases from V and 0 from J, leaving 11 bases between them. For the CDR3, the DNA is TGTGCCAGCAGTTTAGTGGCGGTCCTCTCCTACGAGCAGTACTTC. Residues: CASSLVAVLSYEQYF.

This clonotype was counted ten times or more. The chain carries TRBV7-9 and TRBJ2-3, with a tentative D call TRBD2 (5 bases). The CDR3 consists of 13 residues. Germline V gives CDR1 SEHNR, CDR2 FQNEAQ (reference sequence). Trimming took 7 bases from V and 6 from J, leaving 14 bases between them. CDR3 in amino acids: CASTAEDTDTQYF. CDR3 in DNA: TGTGCCAGCACGGCGGAGGATACGGATACGCAGTATTTT. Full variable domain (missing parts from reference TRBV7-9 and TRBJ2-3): DTGVSQNPRHKITKRGQNVTFRCDPISEHNRLYWYRQTLGQGPEFLTYFQNEAQLEKSRLLSDRFSAERPKGSFSTLEIQRTEQGDSAMYLCASTAEDTDTQYFGPGTRLTVL.